This entry is about one T cell receptor (beta chain). The sample is drawn from a study of blood T cell repertoires in COVID-19. About the study: Donors in the United States, Italy and Spain gave samples during acute or convalescent COVID-19.

The CDR3 length is 16 residues. V gave up 3 bases and J gave up 5 bases; unmatched junction bases: 7. Germline values: CDR1 KGHSH, CDR2 LQKENI. Using immunoSEQ multiplex PCR, the repertoire was profiled, and TCRdb retains in-frame clones only, with some absent. The sample has around 170,000 clones; roughly 84% are singletons. Participants reported their clinical history, and cohort assignment relied on those reports. Donors in Cohort 3 who had recovered were those with two negative PCRs, healthcare professional clearance, or resolution of their symptoms. Sequencing was done on a sample of PBMCs or T cells enriched from blood (not recorded which). The chain uses TRBV18 and TRBJ1-6; 7 nucleotides align to TRBD1. This TCR was recovered from a woman between 45 and 65 years old who had recovered from COVID-19. For the CDR3, the DNA is TGTGCCAGCTCACCGAACCCGGGACAGCATAATTCACCCCTCCACTTT. Protein: CASSPNPGQHNSPLHF.